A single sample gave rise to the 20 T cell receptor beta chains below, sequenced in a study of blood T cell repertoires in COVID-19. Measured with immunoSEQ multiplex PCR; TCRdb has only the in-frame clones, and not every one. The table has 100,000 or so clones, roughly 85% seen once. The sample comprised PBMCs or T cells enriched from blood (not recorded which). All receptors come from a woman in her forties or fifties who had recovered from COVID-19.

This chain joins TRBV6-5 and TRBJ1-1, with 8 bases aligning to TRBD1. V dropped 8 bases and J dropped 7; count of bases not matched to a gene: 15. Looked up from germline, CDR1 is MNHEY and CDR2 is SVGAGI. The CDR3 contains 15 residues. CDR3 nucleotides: TGTGCCAGCTCTTTTTCCATCTGGACAGGGAATGAAGCTTTCTTT. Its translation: CASSFSIWTGNEAFF.

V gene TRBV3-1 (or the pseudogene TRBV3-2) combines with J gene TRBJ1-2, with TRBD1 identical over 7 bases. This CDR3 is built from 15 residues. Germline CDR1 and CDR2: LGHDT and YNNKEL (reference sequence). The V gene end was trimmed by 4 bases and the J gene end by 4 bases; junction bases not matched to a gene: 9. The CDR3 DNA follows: TGTGCCAGCAGCCTGCAGGGGGGCTCGCCCTATGGCTACACCTTC. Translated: CASSLQGGSPYGYTF.

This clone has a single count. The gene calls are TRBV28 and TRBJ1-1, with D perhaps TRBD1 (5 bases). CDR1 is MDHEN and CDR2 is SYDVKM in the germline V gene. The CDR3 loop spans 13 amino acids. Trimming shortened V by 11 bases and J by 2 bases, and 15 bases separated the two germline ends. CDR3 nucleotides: TGTGCCGGCCATGGGAGGGGAAACACTGAAGCTTTCTTT. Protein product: CAGHGRGNTEAFF. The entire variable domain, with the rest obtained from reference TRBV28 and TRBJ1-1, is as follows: DVKVTQSSRYLVKRTGEKVFLECVQDMDHENMFWYRQDPGLGLRLIYFSYDVKMKEKGDIPEGYSVSREKKERFSLILESASTNQTSMYLCAGHGRGNTEAFFGQGTRLTVV.

Here the CDR3 DNA reads TGTGCCAGCAGCTTTCAGGCAACTAATGAAAAACTGTTTTTT. It yields the protein CASSFQATNEKLFF. V usage is TRBV5-4 and J usage is TRBJ1-4; no firm D call. V lost 2 bases to trimming and J lost 0 bases, with 5 bases between them. CDR1 is SGHNT and CDR2 is YYREEE in the germline V gene (reference sequence). This CDR3 contains 14 residues.

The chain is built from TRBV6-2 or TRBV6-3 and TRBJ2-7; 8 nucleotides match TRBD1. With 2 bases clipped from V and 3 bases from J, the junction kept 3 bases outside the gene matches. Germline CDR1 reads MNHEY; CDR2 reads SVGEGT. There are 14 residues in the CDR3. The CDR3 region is CASSYAQGGYEQYF. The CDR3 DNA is TGTGCCAGCAGTTACGCACAGGGGGGCTACGAGCAGTACTTC.

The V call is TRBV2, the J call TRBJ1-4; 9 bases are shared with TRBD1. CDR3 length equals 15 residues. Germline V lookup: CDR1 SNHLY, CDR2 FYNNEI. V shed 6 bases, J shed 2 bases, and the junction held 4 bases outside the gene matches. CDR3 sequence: CASSVDRGTNEKLFF. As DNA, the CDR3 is TGTGCCAGCAGCGTAGACAGGGGGACTAATGAAAAACTGTTTTTT.

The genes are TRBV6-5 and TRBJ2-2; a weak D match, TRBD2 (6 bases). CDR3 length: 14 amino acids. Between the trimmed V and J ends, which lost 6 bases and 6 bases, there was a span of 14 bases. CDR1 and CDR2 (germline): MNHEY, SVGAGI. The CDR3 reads CASSSGRKAGELFF. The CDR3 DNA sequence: TGTGCCAGCAGCTCAGGGAGGAAGGCCGGGGAGCTGTTTTTT.

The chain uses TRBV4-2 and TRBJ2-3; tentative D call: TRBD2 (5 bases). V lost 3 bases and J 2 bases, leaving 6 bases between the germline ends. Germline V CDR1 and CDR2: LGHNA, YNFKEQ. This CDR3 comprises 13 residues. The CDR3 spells CASSHGDTDTQYF. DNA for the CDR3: TGTGCCAGCAGCCACGGGGACACAGATACGCAGTATTTT.

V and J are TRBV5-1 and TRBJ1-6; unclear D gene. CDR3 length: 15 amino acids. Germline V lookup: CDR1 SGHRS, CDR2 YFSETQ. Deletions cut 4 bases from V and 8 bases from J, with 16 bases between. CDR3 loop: CASSPGPIGDSPLHF. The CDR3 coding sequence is TGCGCCAGCAGCCCGGGCCCCATCGGGGATTCACCCCTCCACTTT. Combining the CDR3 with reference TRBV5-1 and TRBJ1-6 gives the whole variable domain KAGVTQTPRYLIKTRGQQVTLSCSPISGHRSVSWYQQTPGQGLQFLFEYFSETQRNKGNFPGRFSGRQFSNSRSEMNVSTLELGDSALYLCASSPGPIGDSPLHFGNGTRLTVT.

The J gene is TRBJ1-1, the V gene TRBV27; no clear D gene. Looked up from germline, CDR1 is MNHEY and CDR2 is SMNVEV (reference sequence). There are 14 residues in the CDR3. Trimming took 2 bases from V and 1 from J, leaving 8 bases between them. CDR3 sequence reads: CASSLRGWNTEAFF. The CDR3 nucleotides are TGTGCCAGCAGTTTAAGAGGGTGGAACACTGAAGCTTTCTTT.

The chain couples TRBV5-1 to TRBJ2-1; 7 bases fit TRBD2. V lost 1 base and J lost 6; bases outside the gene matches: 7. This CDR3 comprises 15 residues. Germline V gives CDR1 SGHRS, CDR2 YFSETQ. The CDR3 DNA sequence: TGCGCCAGCAGCTTGAATCGGGGGGACCTCAATGAGCAGTTCTTC. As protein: CASSLNRGDLNEQFF.

CDR3 bases: TGTGCCAGCAGTTTCAATAACAGAGCCTACGAGCAGTACTTC. Its protein product is CASSFNNRAYEQYF. The chain recombines TRBV27 with TRBJ2-7; D is undetermined. Germline V gene lookup returns CDR1 MNHEY and CDR2 SMNVEV (reference sequence). CDR3 size: 14 residues. V shed 3 bases and J shed 2 bases, with 11 bases lying between them.

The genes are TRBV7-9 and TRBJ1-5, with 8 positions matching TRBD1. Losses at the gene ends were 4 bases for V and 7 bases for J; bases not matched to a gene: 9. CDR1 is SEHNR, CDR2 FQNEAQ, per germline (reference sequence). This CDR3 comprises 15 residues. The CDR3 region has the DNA TGTGCCAGCAGCTCGGGGACAGGCGAGGTGCAGCCCCAGCATTTT. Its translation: CASSSGTGEVQPQHF.

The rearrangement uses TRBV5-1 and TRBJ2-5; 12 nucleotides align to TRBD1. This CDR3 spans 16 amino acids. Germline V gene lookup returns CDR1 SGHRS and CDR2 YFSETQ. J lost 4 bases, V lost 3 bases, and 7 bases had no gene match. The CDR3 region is CASSSPGQGAGETQYF. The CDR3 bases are TGCGCCAGCAGCTCCCCGGGACAGGGGGCTGGAGAGACCCAGTACTTC.

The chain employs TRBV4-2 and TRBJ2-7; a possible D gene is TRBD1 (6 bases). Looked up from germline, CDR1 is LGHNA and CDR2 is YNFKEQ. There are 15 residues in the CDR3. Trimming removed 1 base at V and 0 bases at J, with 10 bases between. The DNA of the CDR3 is TGTGCCAGCAGCCAAGGGACAGTAAGCTCCTACGAGCAGTACTTC. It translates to CASSQGTVSSYEQYF.

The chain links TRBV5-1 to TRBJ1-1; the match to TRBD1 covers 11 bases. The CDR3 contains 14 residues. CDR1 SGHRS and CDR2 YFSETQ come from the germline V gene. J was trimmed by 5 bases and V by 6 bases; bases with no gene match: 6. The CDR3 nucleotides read TGCGCCAGCACCGCGGGACAGGGGGAAACTGAAGCTTTCTTT. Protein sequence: CASTAGQGETEAFF.

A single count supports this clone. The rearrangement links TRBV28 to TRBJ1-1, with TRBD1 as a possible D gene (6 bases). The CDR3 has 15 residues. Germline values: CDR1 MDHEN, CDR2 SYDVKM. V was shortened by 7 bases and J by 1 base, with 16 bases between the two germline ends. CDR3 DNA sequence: TGTGCCAGCAAACAACAGGGACGGCAGAACACTGAAGCTTTCTTT. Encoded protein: CASKQQGRQNTEAFF.

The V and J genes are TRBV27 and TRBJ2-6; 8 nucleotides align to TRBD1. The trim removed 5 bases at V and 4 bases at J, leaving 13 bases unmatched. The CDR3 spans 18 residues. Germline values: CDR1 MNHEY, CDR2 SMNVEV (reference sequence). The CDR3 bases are TGTGCCAGCAGTGTAATACAGGGGGGAACGCTCGGGGCCAACGTCCTGACTTTC. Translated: CASSVIQGGTLGANVLTF.

The CDR3 loop is CATSDLQGSSTDTQYF. The CDR3 nucleotides read TGTGCCACCAGTGATTTGCAGGGATCTAGCACAGATACGCAGTATTTT. The chain recombines TRBV24-1 with TRBJ2-3; tentatively, D is TRBD1 (5 bases). Trimming left V 0 bases short and J 0 bases short, with 9 bases between. Germline lookup yields CDR1 KGHDR and CDR2 SFDVKD. This CDR3 region has 16 residues.

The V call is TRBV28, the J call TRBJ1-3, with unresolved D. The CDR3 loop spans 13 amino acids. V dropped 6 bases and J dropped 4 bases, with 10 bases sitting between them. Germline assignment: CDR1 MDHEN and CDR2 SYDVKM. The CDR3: CASRRAWGNTIYF. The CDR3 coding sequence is TGTGCCAGCAGGAGGGCTTGGGGAAACACCATATATTTT. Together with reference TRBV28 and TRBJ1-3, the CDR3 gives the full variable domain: DVKVTQSSRYLVKRTGEKVFLECVQDMDHENMFWYRQDPGLGLRLIYFSYDVKMKEKGDIPEGYSVSREKKERFSLILESASTNQTSMYLCASRRAWGNTIYFGEGSWLTVV.